This is a list of T cell receptor beta chains from one sample in a study of T cells expressing NK-cell markers. TCRdb reanalyzed the 5' RACE reads and collapses them to one entry per CDR3 protein, without DNA. The table for this sample gives 250,000 or so distinct CDR3 sequences. Source material: blood T cells: a sorted CD56 or NKG2C T cell subset, CD4+ or CD8+ T cells, or bulk PBMC T cells (not recorded which). The receptor set was obtained from a woman between 18 and 70 years old in good health. Both conserved end residues are part of each CDR3. Only some rows state a clone size, as once, few, many or a class for expanded clones.

j_gene,abundance,v_gene,CDR3aa
TRBJ2-1,NA,TRBV20-1,CSASILAGGVEFF
TRBJ1-2,medium-sized,TRBV7-6,CASSLDPGRRNGYTF
TRBJ2-6,NA,TRBV18,CASSKTGNPSGANVLTF
TRBJ2-7,NA,TRBV11-2,CASSLKSVEYF
TRBJ1-1,NA,TRBV18,CASSPGVFGTGNTEAFF
TRBJ1-4,NA,TRBV4-2,CASSQEDSRNEKLFF
TRBJ1-5,NA,TRBV27,CASSLSRTDQPQHF
TRBJ1-1,NA,TRBV20-1,CTLDRGTEAFF
TRBJ1-1,NA,TRBV14,CASSQKAIGVQGPEAFF
TRBJ2-1,NA,TRBV7-9,CASSFGRLDEQFF
TRBJ1-6,NA,TRBV20-1,CSASGGQGRNSPLHF
TRBJ2-1,NA,TRBV6-1,CASSVGRANEQFF
TRBJ1-4,NA,TRBV6-5,CVVGRSNEKLFF
TRBJ2-2,NA,TRBV18,CASSPQFTGELFF
TRBJ1-2,NA,TRBV19,CASSPTGVPNYGYTF
TRBJ2-1,NA,TRBV7-3,CAGTFSGTPYNEQFF
TRBJ2-7,NA,TRBV5-1,CASSLATRAEQYF
TRBJ1-6,NA,TRBV12-3/TRBV12-4,CASRHDREISPLHF
TRBJ1-5,NA,TRBV6-1,CASSREYQPQHF
TRBJ2-4,NA,TRBV20-1,CSASTGEGGNIQYF
TRBJ2-7,NA,TRBV12-3/TRBV12-4,CASSTTDPPREQYF
TRBJ2-3,NA,TRBV20-1,CSAEAGSYTDTQYF
TRBJ1-2,NA,TRBV29-1,CSVEARESPSYGYTF
TRBJ2-5,NA,TRBV24-1,CATSDSPDRARSQYF
TRBJ1-5,NA,TRBV5-1,CASSLEDPNQPQHF
TRBJ2-2,NA,TRBV7-2,CASSRPPGPNTGELFF
TRBJ1-1,NA,TRBV7-9,CASSLGAAMNTEAFF
TRBJ2-5,NA,TRBV24-1,CATSDFQASRASEEETQYF
TRBJ2-2,NA,TRBV20-1,CSARVGDRTSGNTGELFF
TRBJ1-2,NA,TRBV7-2,CASSFSPADRYGYTF
TRBJ2-3,NA,TRBV4-3,CASSQDHGPRTDTQYF
TRBJ2-1,NA,TRBV28,CASSFLREPYNEQFF